These 9 T cell receptor beta chains originate from one sample sequenced in a study of blood T cell repertoires in COVID-19. The assay was immunoSEQ multiplex PCR, and TCRdb's table has in-frame clones only and misses some. The table records 300,000 to 400,000 clones, 87% of them present only once. Material: peripheral blood. Source of these receptors: a man aged 25-45 years with COVID-19, enrolled during active disease.

V gene TRBV19 combines with J gene TRBJ2-3, with 12 bases lining up with TRBD1. Trimming cost V 6 bases and J 5 bases; bases outside gene matches: 6. Per the germline V gene, CDR1 is LNHDA and CDR2 is SQIVND (reference sequence). The CDR3 has 15 residues. The CDR3 sequence is CASRSGQGAGDTQYF. The CDR3 DNA follows: TGTGCCAGTAGGTCGGGACAGGGGGCGGGAGATACGCAGTATTTT.

A word on this clone: The same CDR3 arises from other DNA sequences in this sample as well. V and J are TRBV6-5 and TRBJ2-7, with TRBD1 matching 10 bases. The CDR3 has 16 residues. Trimming cost V 0 bases and J 4 bases; bases outside gene matches: 6. Germline-derived CDR1 and CDR2 are MNHEY and SVGAGI. CDR3 nucleotides: TGTGCCAGCAGTTACTCCCGGGACAGGGGTGGATACGAGCAGTACTTC. It yields the protein CASSYSRDRGGYEQYF.

This chain connects TRBV6-5 to TRBJ1-3; no clear D. CDR3 length: 15 residues. The V gene's germline CDR1 is MNHEY and CDR2 SVGAGI. Between the trimmed V and J ends, which lost 6 bases and 0 bases, there was a span of 12 bases. CDR3 in amino acids: CASRPERSSGNTIYF. CDR3 DNA sequence: TGTGCCAGCAGACCTGAGAGGAGCTCTGGAAACACCATATATTTT.

The chain combines TRBV11-2 with TRBJ1-1; D is undetermined. The V end was cut by 3 bases, the J end by 0 bases, with 11 bases between. Germline V CDR1 and CDR2: SGHAT, FQNNGV. The CDR3 is 15 residues long. The CDR3 DNA sequence: TGTGCCAGCAGCTTGGGAACCGGGATGAACACTGAAGCTTTCTTT. Encoded protein: CASSLGTGMNTEAFF.

The chain joins TRBV10-3 to TRBJ1-2; the match to TRBD1 covers 8 bases. Germline values: CDR1 ENHRY, CDR2 SYGVKD. J gave up 0 bases and V 6 bases, and 3 bases lay outside the gene matches. The CDR3 has 14 amino acids. The CDR3 DNA sequence: TGTGCCATCAGGGACAGGGAATCTAACTATGGCTACACCTTC. It translates to CAIRDRESNYGYTF.

The V call is TRBV6-2 or TRBV6-3, the J call TRBJ1-5; D is uncertain. This CDR3 is built from 20 residues. Looked up from germline, CDR1 is MNHEY and CDR2 is SVGEGT. The V end was cut by 0 bases, the J end by 6 bases, with 27 bases between. CDR3 in DNA: TGTGCCAGCAGTTACTCGGGAAGTTCTTCGGGGATTTTTAAGTCTCAGCCCCAGCATTTT. Translating gives CASSYSGSSSGIFKSQPQHF.

With respect to this clone: The same CDR3 can be traced to other DNA sequences in this sample. V and J are TRBV20-1 and TRBJ2-7; 8 bases agree with TRBD2. The trim removed 6 bases at V and 2 bases at J, leaving 0 bases unmatched. Germline assignment: CDR1 DFQATT and CDR2 SNEGSKA (reference sequence). This CDR3 has 11 amino acids. For the CDR3, the DNA is TGCAGTGCCGGGGGGGCCTACGAGCAGTACTTC. It encodes CSAGGAYEQYF.

V is TRBV2 and J is TRBJ2-3; D is perhaps TRBD2 (6 bases). The germline CDR1 and CDR2 sequences are SNHLY and FYNNEI. Trimming shortened V by 7 bases and J by 7 bases, and 12 bases separated the two germline ends. The CDR3 is 12 residues long. For the CDR3, the DNA is TGTGCCAGCACGGGGGATGGGCATACGCAGTATTTT. It is translated as CASTGDGHTQYF.

The chain uses TRBV12-3 or TRBV12-4 and TRBJ2-3; D may be TRBD1 (6 bases). The V end was cut by 5 bases, the J end by 7 bases, with 10 bases between. This CDR3 spans 12 amino acids. The CDR3 sequence: CASSRDTHTQYF. DNA of the CDR3: TGTGCCAGCAGTAGGGACACCCATACGCAGTATTTT.